The table lists the clone carrying this T cell receptor beta chain with a few counts. Its antigen remains unknown. Every one of the donors was a healthy Caucasian. The data were obtained in a study of identical twins. One entry per CDR3 protein, called by TCRdb with MiXCR from the 5' RACE reads. The sample consists of roughly 630,000 distinct CDR3 sequences, less than 9% of them appearing once. The V gene's germline CDR1 is SGHRS and CDR2 YFSETQ. V was pared by 0 bases and J by 0 bases, with 12 bases between. This CDR3 comprises 17 residues. Study results and limitations: Beta out-of-frame sequences showed weaker excess twin sharing. Insertions ran lower in abundant cord blood beta clonotypes, though not in memory repertoires.

This same sample was also part of a study on yellow fever vaccine responses in identical twins.

The rearrangement links TRBV5-1 to TRBJ2-2, with D perhaps TRBD1 (7 bases). The sequence was obtained from a woman in her late teens or twenties in good health. The sample taken for sequencing was PBMCs. As DNA, the CDR3 is TGCGCCAGCAGCTTGGACAGGGGAGGATCGAACACCGGGGAGCTGTTTTTT. This codes for CASSLDRGGSNTGELFF.